Listed here is a single T cell receptor beta chain. This specimen comes from a study of siplizumab effects on memory and regulatory T cells. Per germline, CDR1 MNHNS and CDR2 SASEGT. The CDR3 totals 15 residues. The V end lost 7 bases, the J end lost 0 bases, and 16 bases lay between the germline ends. The data were produced by immunoSEQ multiplex PCR, yet TCRdb's version contains in-frame clones alone and is incomplete. This sample yields around 99,000 clones, of which about 92% are seen a single time; 0.75% belongs to the top ten. The TCR originated in a human donor in good health. This chain uses TRBV6-1 with TRBJ2-7, with D perhaps matching TRBD2 (6 bases). The sample was Tregs sorted from blood. CDR3 residues: CASKQEGGSSYEQYF. CDR3 bases: TGTGCCAGCAAGCAGGAGGGAGGCAGCTCCTACGAGCAGTACTTC.